One and the same sample provided the 19 T cell receptor beta chains below, sequenced in a study of blood T cell repertoires in COVID-19. The assay was immunoSEQ multiplex PCR, and TCRdb's table has in-frame clones only and misses some. The sample has 40,000 to 50,000 clones, around 73% seen once; the top ten hold about 26%. Specimen: peripheral blood. These receptor sequences come from a woman aged 70-85 years with acute or convalescent COVID-19.

This chain links TRBV18 with TRBJ1-4; no clear D gene. Germline V gene data show CDR1 as KGHSH and CDR2 as LQKENI. This CDR3 is built from 14 residues. V lost 4 bases to trimming and J lost 0 bases, with 6 bases between them. CDR3 in amino acids: CASSRGATNEKLFF. Written as DNA, the CDR3 is TGTGCCAGCTCACGAGGAGCAACTAATGAAAAACTGTTTTTT.

Only a few counts were recorded for this clone. The rearrangement uses TRBV6-5 and TRBJ2-3; 8 positions match TRBD1. Germline V lookup: CDR1 MNHEY, CDR2 SVGAGI. This CDR3 comprises 16 residues. The V and J ends lost 4 bases and 2 bases, in that order; junction bases with no gene match: 8. The CDR3: CASSSTGTGYTDTQYF. CDR3 bases: TGTGCCAGCAGTTCAACCGGGACAGGCTACACAGATACGCAGTATTTT.

J is TRBJ2-1 and V is TRBV5-1; 12 bases are a match to TRBD2. The CDR3 consists of 15 residues. CDR1 SGHRS and CDR2 YFSETQ come from the germline V gene. The V gene end was trimmed by 6 bases and the J gene end by 9 bases; junction bases not matched to a gene: 10. The DNA of the CDR3 is TGCGCCAGCACACTTACTAGCGGGGGGTTTGGTGAGCAGTTCTTC. Translating gives CASTLTSGGFGEQFF. The whole variable domain, remainder taken from reference TRBV5-1 and TRBJ2-1, is KAGVTQTPRYLIKTRGQQVTLSCSPISGHRSVSWYQQTPGQGLQFLFEYFSETQRNKGNFPGRFSGRQFSNSRSEMNVSTLELGDSALYLCASTLTSGGFGEQFFGPGTRLTVL.

The chain employs TRBV19 and TRBJ2-3; 13 bases line up with TRBD2. V gave up 3 bases and J gave up 10 bases; unmatched junction bases: 19. The CDR3 spans 19 residues. Per germline, CDR1 LNHDA and CDR2 SQIVND (reference sequence). CDR3 coding DNA: TGTGCCAGTAGTATTGTACTAGCGGGAGGGCCGAGGCGATATACGGCGCAGTATTTT. This gives the protein CASSIVLAGGPRRYTAQYF.

CDR3 nucleotides: TGTGCCATCAGGGGAGGAGATACGCAGTATTTT. Translating it yields CAIRGGDTQYF. This chain joins TRBV10-3 and TRBJ2-3; D might be TRBD2 (6 bases). Looked up from germline, CDR1 is ENHRY and CDR2 is SYGVKD. Trimming cost V 6 bases and J 5 bases, with 6 bases left between them. The CDR3 runs 11 residues.

This clone has a single count. The rearrangement uses TRBV19 and TRBJ1-1, with D perhaps matching TRBD1 (5 bases). Germline V gene sequence: CDR1 LNHDA, CDR2 SQIVND (reference sequence). The CDR3 runs 13 residues. V was cut by 10 bases and J by 1 base, with 13 bases left in between. DNA for the CDR3: TGTGCCACCAGGTTAAGGGGGAACACTGAAGCTTTCTTT. This sequence encodes CATRLRGNTEAFF.

This rearrangement joins TRBV11-2 to TRBJ1-1; no definite D call. This CDR3 is built from 13 residues. CDR1 is SGHAT, CDR2 FQNNGV, per germline. The ends were cut back, 6 bases at V and 2 bases at J, with 10 bases in the middle. This CDR3 is CASSGGPNTEAFF. The CDR3 DNA reads TGTGCCAGCAGTGGAGGGCCAAACACTGAAGCTTTCTTT. The full variable domain, with the rest looked up from reference TRBV11-2 and TRBJ1-1, is EAGVAQSPRYKIIEKRQSVAFWCNPISGHATLYWYQQILGQGPKLLIQFQNNGVVDDSQLPKDRFSAERLKGVDSTLKIQPAKLEDSAVYLCASSGGPNTEAFFGQGTRLTVV.

J is TRBJ2-3 and V is TRBV19; tentative D call: TRBD1 (6 bases). This CDR3 comprises 16 residues. V was shortened by 6 bases and J by 4 bases, with 20 bases between the two germline ends. Germline values: CDR1 LNHDA, CDR2 SQIVND (reference sequence). CDR3 DNA: TGTGCCAGTAGGGCAGGGGTCTCCATATCAGCAGATACGCAGTATTTT. This translates into CASRAGVSISADTQYF.

The chain is built from TRBV28 and TRBJ1-2; the D gene is possibly TRBD1 (5 bases). The germline V gene has CDR1 MDHEN and CDR2 SYDVKM. V lost 4 bases, J lost 8 bases, and 11 bases lay in between. The length of the CDR3 is 12 residues. CDR3 sequence: CASSSGLGGYTF. CDR3 in DNA: TGTGCCAGCAGTTCAGGGTTGGGAGGCTACACCTTC.

This chain joins TRBV7-3 and TRBJ2-1; 9 bases agree with TRBD1. There are 15 residues in the CDR3. The J segment lost 6 bases and the V segment lost 6 bases, leaving 9 bases of the junction unmatched. The V gene's germline CDR1 is SGHTA and CDR2 FQGTGA. The DNA of the CDR3 is TGTGCCAGCAGTCCTCGACAGGGGGTCTTCAATGAGCAGTTCTTC. It translates to CASSPRQGVFNEQFF.

The chain carries TRBV18 and TRBJ1-2; 9 positions agree with TRBD1. The V segment lost 5 bases and the J segment 5 bases; nucleotides outside the gene matches: 6. This CDR3 has 14 amino acids. Germline CDR1 is KGHSH and CDR2 is LQKENI. The DNA for the CDR3 is TGTGCCAGCTCATCTTCCGGGACAGGGTATGGCTACACCTTC. Translated, it gives CASSSSGTGYGYTF.

This clone was seen once. The V gene is TRBV19, the J gene TRBJ2-1, with TRBD2 matching 12 bases. The length of the CDR3 is 17 residues. J was trimmed by 3 bases and V by 8 bases; bases with no gene match: 11. Germline V lookup: CDR1 LNHDA, CDR2 SQIVND (reference sequence). The CDR3 reads CASCLSGTSGYYNEQFF. CDR3 in DNA: TGTGCCAGTTGCCTTTCGGGGACTAGCGGGTACTACAATGAGCAGTTCTTC. Based on the CDR3 plus reference TRBV19 and TRBJ2-1, the full variable domain is DGGITQSPKYLFRKEGQNVTLSCEQNLNHDAMYWYRQDPGQGLRLIYYSQIVNDFQKGDIAEGYSVSREKKESFPLTVTSAQKNPTAFYLCASCLSGTSGYYNEQFFGPGTRLTVL.

The sample holds one count of this clone. V usage is TRBV15 and J usage is TRBJ2-2, with no clear D. The CDR3 has 12 amino acids. Germline V lookup: CDR1 LNHNV, CDR2 YYDKDF (reference sequence). The V and J ends lost 8 bases and 3 bases respectively, with 7 bases between them. CDR3 nucleotides: TGTGCCACCGGCGGATACACCGGGGAGCTGTTTTTT. Translating gives CATGGYTGELFF.

V usage is TRBV2 and J usage is TRBJ2-5, with 10 bases fitting TRBD1. Germline CDR1 and CDR2: SNHLY and FYNNEI. The CDR3 sequence is 13 residues long. V lost 8 bases to trimming and J lost 1 base; unmatched junction nucleotides: 1. The CDR3 loop is CASGTGVQETQYF. DNA for the CDR3: TGTGCCAGCGGGACAGGGGTCCAAGAGACCCAGTACTTC.

The V and J genes are TRBV6-5 and TRBJ2-7; TRBD1 agrees at 7 bases. CDR1 and CDR2 (germline): MNHEY, SVGAGI. The CDR3 length is 12 residues. V lost 5 bases to trimming and J lost 3 bases; unmatched junction nucleotides: 1. The CDR3 DNA reads TGTGCCAGCAGTCGGGACAGCTACGAGCAGTACTTC. Translation gives CASSRDSYEQYF.

In this sample, this clone turned up a few times. The chain uses TRBV4-2 and TRBJ1-2; TRBD1 agrees at 7 bases. There are 16 residues in the CDR3. Unmatched junction bases numbered 11, after V lost 4 bases and J lost 3 bases. Germline V gene lookup returns CDR1 LGHNA and CDR2 YNFKEQ. The CDR3 reads CASSPKSGQRYYGYTF. The CDR3 nucleotides read TGTGCCAGCAGCCCAAAGTCGGGACAGAGATACTATGGCTACACCTTC.

The V and J genes are TRBV18 and TRBJ1-1; D might be TRBD1 (5 bases). The V end lost 3 bases, the J end lost 11 bases, and 16 bases lay between the germline ends. The CDR3 is 13 residues long. Germline V gene data show CDR1 as KGHSH and CDR2 as LQKENI. The CDR3 protein is CASSPGGSSGAFF. CDR3 nucleotides: TGTGCCAGCTCACCCGGGGGGTCAAGTGGGGCTTTCTTT.

V is TRBV27 and J is TRBJ2-3, with a weak D call TRBD2 (5 bases). The V gene lost 3 bases and the J gene lost 4 bases, with 11 bases spanning the gap. The germline V gene has CDR1 MNHEY and CDR2 SMNVEV (reference sequence). The CDR3 extends over 14 amino acids. The CDR3 spells CASSFSAGADTQYF. The CDR3 region has the DNA TGTGCCAGCAGTTTTAGCGCCGGGGCAGATACGCAGTATTTT.

V is TRBV5-3 and J is TRBJ2-7, with TRBD1 as a possible D gene (6 bases). TRBV5-3 is known as an ORF, though its function is uncertain. V was shortened by 1 base and J by 2 bases, with 19 bases between the two germline ends. This CDR3 is built from 17 residues. The CDR3 sequence: CARSLTLGAGDPYEQYF. The CDR3 region has the DNA TGTGCCAGAAGCTTGACGTTGGGGGCAGGGGACCCCTACGAGCAGTACTTC.